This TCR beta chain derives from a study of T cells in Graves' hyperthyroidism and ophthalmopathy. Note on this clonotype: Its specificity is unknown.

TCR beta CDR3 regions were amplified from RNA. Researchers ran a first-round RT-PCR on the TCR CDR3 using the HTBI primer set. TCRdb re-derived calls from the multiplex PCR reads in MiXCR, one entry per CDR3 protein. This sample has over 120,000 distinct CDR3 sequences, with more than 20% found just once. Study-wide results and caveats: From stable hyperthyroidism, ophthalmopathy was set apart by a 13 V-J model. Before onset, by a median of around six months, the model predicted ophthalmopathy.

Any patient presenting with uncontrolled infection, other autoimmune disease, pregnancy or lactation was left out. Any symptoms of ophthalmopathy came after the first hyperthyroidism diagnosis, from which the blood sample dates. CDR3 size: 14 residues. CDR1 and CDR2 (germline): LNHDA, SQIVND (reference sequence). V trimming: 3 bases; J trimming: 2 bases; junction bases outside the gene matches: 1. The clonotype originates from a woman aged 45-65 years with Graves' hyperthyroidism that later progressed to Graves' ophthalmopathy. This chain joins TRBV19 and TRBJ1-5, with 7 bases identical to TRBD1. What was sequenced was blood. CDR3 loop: CASSIGTGNQPQHF. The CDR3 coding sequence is TGTGCCAGTAGTATTGGGACAGGCAATCAGCCCCAGCATTTT. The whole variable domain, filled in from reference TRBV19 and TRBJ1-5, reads DGGITQSPKYLFRKEGQNVTLSCEQNLNHDAMYWYRQDPGQGLRLIYYSQIVNDFQKGDIAEGYSVSREKKESFPLTVTSAQKNPTAFYLCASSIGTGNQPQHFGDGTRLSIL.